The 17 T cell receptor beta chains in this list originate from one sample, sequenced in a study of T cells in Graves' hyperthyroidism and ophthalmopathy. Authors of the study amplified TCR beta CDR3 regions from RNA transcripts. The HTBI primer set served for first-round RT-PCR of the TCR CDR3. Via MiXCR, TCRdb re-called the multiplex PCR reads, giving one row per CDR3 protein. The sample lists roughly 400,000 distinct CDR3 sequences; 15% to 18% were seen once. The sample consisted of blood. The receptor source for this set is a young woman with Graves' hyperthyroidism that later progressed to Graves' ophthalmopathy.

The V and J genes are TRBV19 and TRBJ1-2; TRBD1 is a possible D gene (5 bases). Looked up from germline, CDR1 is LNHDA and CDR2 is SQIVND (reference sequence). CDR3 length: 15 residues. The germline V and J ends were trimmed by 7 bases and 1 base, with 16 bases remaining between them. CDR3: CASNSGRGVNYGYTF. CDR3 coding DNA: TGTGCCAGTAACTCCGGGAGGGGCGTTAACTATGGCTACACCTTC. The whole variable domain, remainder taken from reference TRBV19 and TRBJ1-2, is DGGITQSPKYLFRKEGQNVTLSCEQNLNHDAMYWYRQDPGQGLRLIYYSQIVNDFQKGDIAEGYSVSREKKESFPLTVTSAQKNPTAFYLCASNSGRGVNYGYTFGSGTRLTVV.

This clonotype was seen ten or more times. This chain links TRBV28 with TRBJ2-2; either TRBD1 or TRBD2 may supply D (6 bases each). CDR3 size: 16 residues. V shed 7 bases and J shed 5 bases, with 20 bases lying between them. Germline V gives CDR1 MDHEN, CDR2 SYDVKM. Here the CDR3 DNA reads TGTGCCAGCATCCCTAGGGGGAGCGGGCGTACCGGGGAGCTGTTTTTT. Translation gives CASIPRGSGRTGELFF. Full variable domain (missing parts from reference TRBV28 and TRBJ2-2): DVKVTQSSRYLVKRTGEKVFLECVQDMDHENMFWYRQDPGLGLRLIYFSYDVKMKEKGDIPEGYSVSREKKERFSLILESASTNQTSMYLCASIPRGSGRTGELFFGEGSRLTVL.

This clonotype was seen many times. DNA for the CDR3: TGCAGCGGGGAGATGGGACTAGCGGGAGTGGATACGCAGTATTTT. Amino acid sequence: CSGEMGLAGVDTQYF. The chain is built from TRBV29-1 and TRBJ2-3; 14 nucleotides align to TRBD2. CDR1 is SQVTM, CDR2 ANQGSEA, per germline. This CDR3 is 15 amino acids long. J was trimmed by 6 bases and V by 7 bases; bases with no gene match: 9.

The chain employs TRBV6-1 and TRBJ2-5; a possible D gene is TRBD1 (5 bases). Looked up from germline, CDR1 is MNHNS and CDR2 is SASEGT. V was clipped by 6 bases and J by 3 bases, with 11 bases between them. The CDR3 consists of 13 residues. CDR3 loop: CASRIGVEETQYF. The CDR3 DNA reads TGTGCCAGCAGAATAGGGGTTGAAGAGACCCAGTACTTC.

This clonotype was seen many times. The CDR3 loop reads CASRTGTETSGANVLTF. The CDR3 DNA sequence: TGTGCCAGCAGAACCGGGACAGAAACGTCTGGGGCCAACGTCCTGACTTTC. The V gene is TRBV28, the J gene TRBJ2-6; 7 nucleotides match TRBD1. With V trimmed by 6 bases and J by 1 base, 9 bases remained unmatched. This CDR3 has 17 amino acids. Germline lookup yields CDR1 MDHEN and CDR2 SYDVKM. Full variable domain (missing parts from reference TRBV28 and TRBJ2-6): DVKVTQSSRYLVKRTGEKVFLECVQDMDHENMFWYRQDPGLGLRLIYFSYDVKMKEKGDIPEGYSVSREKKERFSLILESASTNQTSMYLCASRTGTETSGANVLTFGAGSRLTVL.

This clonotype was observed many times. The gene calls are TRBV12-3 or TRBV12-4 and TRBJ1-4, with 9 bases identical to TRBD1. V lost 5 bases, J lost 8 bases, and 0 bases stayed unmatched. The CDR3 has 12 amino acids. In nucleotides, the CDR3 is TGTGCCAGCAGTGGGACAGGGGAAAAACTGTTTTTT. Amino acids: CASSGTGEKLFF.

This clonotype was detected ten times or more. The V call is TRBV2, the J call TRBJ2-1; the D call may be TRBD1 or TRBD2 (6 bases each). Trimming removed 6 bases from V and 0 bases from J, with 12 bases in between. CDR3 size: 15 residues. CDR1 and CDR2 from the germline V gene are SNHLY and FYNNEI. CDR3 DNA: TGTGCCAGCAGAGGGGGTAGCGGCTCCTACAATGAGCAGTTCTTC. Translating it yields CASRGGSGSYNEQFF.

The chain combines TRBV7-3 with TRBJ2-5; no reliable D call. The CDR3 consists of 15 residues. The V end lost 3 bases, the J end lost 1 base, and 12 bases lay between the germline ends. Germline values: CDR1 SGHTA, CDR2 FQGTGA. The CDR3 DNA reads as TGTGCCAGCAGCTTTAAGAGCGCTTCCCAAGAGACCCAGTACTTC. Its translation: CASSFKSASQETQYF.

This clonotype occurred a few times. The chain joins TRBV4-1 to TRBJ2-1; the match to TRBD1 covers 10 bases. J gave up 8 bases and V 2 bases, and 9 bases lay outside the gene matches. The CDR3 extends over 16 amino acids. Germline CDR1 and CDR2: MGHRA and YSYEKL. The CDR3 region is CASSQPRDRGIYEQFF. The CDR3 nucleotides read TGCGCCAGCAGCCAACCCCGGGACAGGGGAATATATGAGCAGTTCTTC.

This clonotype has more than one count but fewer than ten. The V call is TRBV20-1, the J call TRBJ2-5, with TRBD1 as a possible D gene (5 bases). V lost 0 bases and J 5 bases, leaving 13 bases between the germline ends. CDR1 and CDR2 from the germline V gene are DFQATT and SNEGSKA (reference sequence). The CDR3 runs 14 residues. The CDR3 coding sequence is TGCAGTGCTAGAGACAGGGCTGGCTGGGAGACCCAGTACTTC. Translation gives CSARDRAGWETQYF.

The table lists this clonotype with many counts. The J gene is TRBJ1-3, the V gene TRBV30, with TRBD1 as a possible D gene (5 bases). The V end lost 1 base, the J end lost 2 bases, and 12 bases lay between the germline ends. This CDR3 spans 15 amino acids. Looked up from germline, CDR1 is GTSNPN and CDR2 is SVGIG (reference sequence). CDR3 amino acids: CAWSGQIGAGNTIYF. As DNA, the CDR3 is TGTGCCTGGAGTGGACAGATCGGAGCTGGAAACACCATATATTTT.

This clonotype was picked up many times. This chain joins TRBV5-1 and TRBJ2-7; the D is unclear. The ends were cut back, 0 bases at V and 3 bases at J, with 13 bases in the middle. From germline, CDR1 is SGHRS and CDR2 YFSETQ. This CDR3 region has 15 residues. CDR3 region: CASSLAVTPLYEQYF. The CDR3 region has the DNA TGCGCCAGCAGCTTGGCAGTCACTCCTCTCTACGAGCAGTACTTC.

This chain connects TRBV12-3 or TRBV12-4 to TRBJ2-2; D could derive from TRBD1 or TRBD2 (5 bases each). CDR3 length: 14 residues. V lost 7 bases to trimming and J lost 2 bases, with 11 bases between them. CDR3 sequence: CASNSGANTGELFF. DNA for the CDR3: TGTGCCAGCAACTCCGGGGCAAACACCGGGGAGCTGTTTTTT.

This clonotype has a count of ten or more. The V gene is TRBV6-1, the J gene TRBJ1-5, with 9 bases that match TRBD1. This CDR3 has 15 amino acids. Trimming at V came to 6 bases and at J to 7 bases, leaving 10 bases not matched to a gene. The V gene's germline CDR1 is MNHNS and CDR2 SASEGT. The CDR3 bases are TGTGCCAGCAGGATGGGACAGGGTATAGGGCAGCCCCAGCATTTT. It translates to CASRMGQGIGQPQHF.

Remarks on this clonotype: With a much larger clone just one base away, this may be a read error. The chain couples TRBV6-2 or TRBV6-3 to TRBJ1-1; perhaps TRBD1 as D (5 bases). V was clipped by 8 bases and J by 1 base, with 14 bases between them. The V gene's germline CDR1 is MNHEY and CDR2 SVGEGT. The CDR3 is 14 residues long. This chain's CDR3 is CASAVAGQNTEAFF. The CDR3 region has the DNA TGTGCCAGCGCCGTTGCCGGACAGAACACTGAAGCTTTCTTT.

CDR3 region: CAIRKPNTEAFF. The DNA of the CDR3 is TGTGCCATCAGAAAACCGAACACTGAAGCTTTCTTT. The J gene is TRBJ1-1, the V gene TRBV10-3, with unresolved D. The germline CDR1 and CDR2 sequences are ENHRY and SYGVKD. Trimming shortened V by 6 bases and J by 1 base, and 6 bases separated the two germline ends. CDR3 length: 12 residues.

The V and J genes are TRBV19 and TRBJ2-1; the match to TRBD1 covers 7 bases. This CDR3 has 16 residues. The J segment lost 2 bases and the V segment lost 3 bases, leaving 7 bases of the junction unmatched. The germline gives CDR1 LNHDA, CDR2 SQIVND (reference sequence). Here the CDR3 DNA reads TGTGCCAGTAGTATTACGACAGGGACCCCCTACAATGAGCAGTTCTTC. This codes for CASSITTGTPYNEQFF.